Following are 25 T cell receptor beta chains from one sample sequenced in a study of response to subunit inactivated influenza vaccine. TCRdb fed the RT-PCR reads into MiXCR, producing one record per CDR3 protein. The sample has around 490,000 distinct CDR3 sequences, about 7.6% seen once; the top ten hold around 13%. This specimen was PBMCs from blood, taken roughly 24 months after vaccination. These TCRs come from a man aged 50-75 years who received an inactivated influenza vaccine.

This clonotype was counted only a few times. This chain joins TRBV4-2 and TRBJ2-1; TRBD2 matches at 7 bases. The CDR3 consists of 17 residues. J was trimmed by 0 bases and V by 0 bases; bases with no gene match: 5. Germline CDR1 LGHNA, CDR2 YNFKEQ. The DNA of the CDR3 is TGTGCCAGCAGCCAAGAAGGCCCGGGGGGCTCCTACAATGAGCAGTTCTTC. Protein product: CASSQEGPGGSYNEQFF.

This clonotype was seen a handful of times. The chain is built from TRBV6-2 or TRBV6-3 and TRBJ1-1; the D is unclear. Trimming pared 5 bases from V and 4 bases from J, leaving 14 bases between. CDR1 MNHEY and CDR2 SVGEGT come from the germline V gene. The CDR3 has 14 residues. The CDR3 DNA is TGTGCCAGCAGTCCGGGCCCGCCCGGCACTGAAGCTTTCTTT. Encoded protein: CASSPGPPGTEAFF.

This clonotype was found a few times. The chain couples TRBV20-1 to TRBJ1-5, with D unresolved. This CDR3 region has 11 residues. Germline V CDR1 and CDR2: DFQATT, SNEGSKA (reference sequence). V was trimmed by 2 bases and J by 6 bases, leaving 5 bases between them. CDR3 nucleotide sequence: TGCAGTGCTAGATTGGGTCAGCCCCAGCATTTT. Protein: CSARLGQPQHF.

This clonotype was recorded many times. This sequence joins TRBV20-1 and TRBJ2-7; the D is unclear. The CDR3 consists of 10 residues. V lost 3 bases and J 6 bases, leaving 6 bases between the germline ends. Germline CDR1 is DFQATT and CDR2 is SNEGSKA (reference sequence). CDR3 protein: CSASRGEQYF. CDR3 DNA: TGCAGTGCTAGTAGAGGCGAGCAGTACTTC.

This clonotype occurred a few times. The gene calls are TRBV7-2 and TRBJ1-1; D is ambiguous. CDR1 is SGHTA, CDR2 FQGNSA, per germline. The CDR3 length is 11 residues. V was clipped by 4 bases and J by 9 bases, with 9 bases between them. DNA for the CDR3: TGTGCCAGCAGCTCCAGTGGTAAAGCTTTCTTT. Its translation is CASSSSGKAFF.

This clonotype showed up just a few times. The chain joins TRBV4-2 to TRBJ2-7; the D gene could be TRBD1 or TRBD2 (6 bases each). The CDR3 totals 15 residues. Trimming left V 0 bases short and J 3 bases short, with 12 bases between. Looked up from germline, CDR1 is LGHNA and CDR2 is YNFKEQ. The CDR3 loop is CASSQERGARYEQYF. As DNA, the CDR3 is TGTGCCAGCAGCCAAGAGAGGGGGGCCCGCTACGAGCAGTACTTC.

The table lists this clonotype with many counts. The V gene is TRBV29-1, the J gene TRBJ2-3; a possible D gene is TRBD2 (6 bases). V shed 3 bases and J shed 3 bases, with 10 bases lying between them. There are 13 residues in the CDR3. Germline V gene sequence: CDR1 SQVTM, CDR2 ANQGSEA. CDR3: CSVDIGRTDTQYF. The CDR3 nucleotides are TGCAGCGTTGACATCGGGAGAACAGATACGCAGTATTTT.

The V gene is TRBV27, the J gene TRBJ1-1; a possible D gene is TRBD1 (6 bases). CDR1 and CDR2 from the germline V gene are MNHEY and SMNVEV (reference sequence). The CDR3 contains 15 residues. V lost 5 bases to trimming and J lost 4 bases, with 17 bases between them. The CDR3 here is CASSVGSGGRTEAFF. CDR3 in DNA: TGTGCCAGCAGTGTTGGGTCGGGGGGCCGCACTGAAGCTTTCTTT.

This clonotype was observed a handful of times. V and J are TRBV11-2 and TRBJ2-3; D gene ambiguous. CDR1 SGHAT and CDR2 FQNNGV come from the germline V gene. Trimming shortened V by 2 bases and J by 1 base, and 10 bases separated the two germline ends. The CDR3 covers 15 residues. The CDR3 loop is CASSLMATGTDTQYF. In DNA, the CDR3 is TGTGCCAGCAGCTTAATGGCCACTGGCACAGATACGCAGTATTTT.

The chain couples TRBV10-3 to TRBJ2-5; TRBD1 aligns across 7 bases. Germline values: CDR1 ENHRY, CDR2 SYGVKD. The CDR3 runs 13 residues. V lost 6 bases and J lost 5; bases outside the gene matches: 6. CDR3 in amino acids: CAIRVQGKETQYF. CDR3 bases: TGTGCCATCAGGGTACAGGGGAAGGAGACCCAGTACTTC.

CDR3 DNA sequence: TGCAGTGCTAGACTTCTCGAGACCCAGTACTTC. The encoded protein is CSARLLETQYF. The rearrangement joins TRBV20-1 to TRBJ2-5; D remains ambiguous. V was trimmed by 2 bases and J by 5 bases, leaving 6 bases between them. The CDR3 has 11 residues. Germline assignment: CDR1 DFQATT and CDR2 SNEGSKA (reference sequence).

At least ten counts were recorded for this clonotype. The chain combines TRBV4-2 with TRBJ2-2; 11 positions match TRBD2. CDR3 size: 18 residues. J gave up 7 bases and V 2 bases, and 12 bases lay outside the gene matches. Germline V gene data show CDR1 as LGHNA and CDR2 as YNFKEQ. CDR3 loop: CASSQFRLAGGDGGELFF. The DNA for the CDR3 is TGTGCCAGCAGCCAATTTCGCCTAGCGGGAGGCGATGGCGGGGAGCTGTTTTTT.

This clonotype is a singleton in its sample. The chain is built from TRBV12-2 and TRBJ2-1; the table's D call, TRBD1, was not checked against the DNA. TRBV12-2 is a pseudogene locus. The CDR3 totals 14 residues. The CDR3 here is CASRLAGGWNEQFF. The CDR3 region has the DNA TGTGCAAGTCGCCTAGCGGGGGGGTGGAATGAGCAGTTCTTC.

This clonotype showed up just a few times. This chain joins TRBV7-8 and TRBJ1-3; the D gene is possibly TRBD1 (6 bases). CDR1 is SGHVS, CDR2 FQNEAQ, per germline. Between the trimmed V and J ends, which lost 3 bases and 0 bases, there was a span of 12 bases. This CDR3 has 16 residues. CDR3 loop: CASSFQTGYSGNTIYF. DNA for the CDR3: TGTGCCAGCAGCTTCCAGACAGGATACTCTGGAAACACCATATATTTT.

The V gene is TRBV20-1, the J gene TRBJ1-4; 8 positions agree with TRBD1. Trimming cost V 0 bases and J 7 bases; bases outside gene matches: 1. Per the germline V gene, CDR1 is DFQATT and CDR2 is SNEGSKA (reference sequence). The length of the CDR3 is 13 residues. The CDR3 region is CSAREQGGEKLFF. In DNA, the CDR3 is TGCAGTGCTAGAGAACAGGGGGGTGAAAAACTGTTTTTT.

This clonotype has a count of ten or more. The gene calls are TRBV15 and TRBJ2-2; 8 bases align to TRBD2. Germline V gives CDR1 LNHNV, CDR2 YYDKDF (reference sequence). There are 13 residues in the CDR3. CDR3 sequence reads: CASEAGGTGELFF. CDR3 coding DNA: TGTGCGTCCGAGGCGGGAGGAACCGGGGAGCTGTTTTTT.

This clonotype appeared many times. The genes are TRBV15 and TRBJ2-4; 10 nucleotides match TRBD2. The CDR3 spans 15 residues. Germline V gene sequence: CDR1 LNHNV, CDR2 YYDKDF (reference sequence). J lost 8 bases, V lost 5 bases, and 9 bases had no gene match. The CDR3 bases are TGTGCCACCAGCCCTGCTAGCGGGGGTCCATACATTCAGTACTTC. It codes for CATSPASGGPYIQYF.

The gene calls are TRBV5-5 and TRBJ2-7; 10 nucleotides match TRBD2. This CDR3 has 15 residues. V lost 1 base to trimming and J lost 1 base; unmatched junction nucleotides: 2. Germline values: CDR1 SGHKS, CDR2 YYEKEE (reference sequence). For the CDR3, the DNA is TGTGCCAGCAGCTTGACTAGCGGGGATTCCTACGAGCAGTACTTC. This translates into CASSLTSGDSYEQYF.

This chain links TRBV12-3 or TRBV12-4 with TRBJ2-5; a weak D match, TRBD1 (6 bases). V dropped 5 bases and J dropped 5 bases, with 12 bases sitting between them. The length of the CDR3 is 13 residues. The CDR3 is CASSSTGMETQYF. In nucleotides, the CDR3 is TGTGCCAGCAGTAGCACAGGGATGGAGACCCAGTACTTC.

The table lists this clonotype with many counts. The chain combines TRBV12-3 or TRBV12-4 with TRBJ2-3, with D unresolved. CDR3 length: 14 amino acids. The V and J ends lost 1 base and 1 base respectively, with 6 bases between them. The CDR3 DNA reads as TGTGCCAGCAGTTTAGGACACCGCACAGATACGCAGTATTTT. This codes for CASSLGHRTDTQYF.

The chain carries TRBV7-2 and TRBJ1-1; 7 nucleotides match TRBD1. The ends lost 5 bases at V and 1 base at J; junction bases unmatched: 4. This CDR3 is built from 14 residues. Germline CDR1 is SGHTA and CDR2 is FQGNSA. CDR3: CASSLWTGNTEAFF. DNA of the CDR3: TGTGCCAGCAGCCTATGGACAGGGAACACTGAAGCTTTCTTT.

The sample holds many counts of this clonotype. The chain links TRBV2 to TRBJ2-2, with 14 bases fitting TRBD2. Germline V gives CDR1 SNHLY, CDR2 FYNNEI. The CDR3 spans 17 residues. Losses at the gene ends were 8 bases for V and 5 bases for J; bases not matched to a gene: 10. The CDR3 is CASRPGLAGVQTGELFF. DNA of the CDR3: TGTGCCAGCCGACCGGGACTAGCGGGAGTACAAACCGGGGAGCTGTTTTTT.

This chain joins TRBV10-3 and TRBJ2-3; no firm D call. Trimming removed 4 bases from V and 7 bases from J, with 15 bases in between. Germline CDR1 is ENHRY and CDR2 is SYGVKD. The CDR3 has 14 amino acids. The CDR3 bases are TGTGCCATCAGTGTATCGAGCGATGTAAATACGCAGTATTTT. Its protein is CAISVSSDVNTQYF.

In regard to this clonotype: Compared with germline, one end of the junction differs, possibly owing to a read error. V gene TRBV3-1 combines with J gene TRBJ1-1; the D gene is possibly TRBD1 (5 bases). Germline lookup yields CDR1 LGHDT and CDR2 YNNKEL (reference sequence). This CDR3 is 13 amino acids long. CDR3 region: CASSHDSNTEAIF. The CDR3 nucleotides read TGTGCCAGCAGCCATGACAGTAACACTGAAGCTATCTTT.

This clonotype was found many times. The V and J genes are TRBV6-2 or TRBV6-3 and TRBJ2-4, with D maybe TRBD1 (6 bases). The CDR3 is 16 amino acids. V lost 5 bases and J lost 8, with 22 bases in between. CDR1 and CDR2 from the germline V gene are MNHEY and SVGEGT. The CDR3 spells CASSTGTSLKMDIQYF. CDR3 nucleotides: TGTGCCAGCAGTACTGGGACAAGCCTGAAAATGGACATTCAGTACTTC.